This T cell receptor beta chain originates from a study of CD4 T cells in relation to SARS-CoV-2 and coronaviruses. The unexposed donors gave CD4+ T cells in about 2010-2019, prior to COVID-19. After about ten days of culture, CD4+ T cells were isolated. V gave up 5 bases and J gave up 1 base, with 8 bases separating them. The CDR3 is made up of 13 amino acids. CDR1 SEHNR and CDR2 FQNEAQ come from the germline V gene (reference sequence). Note on this clone: The antigen is unknown.

Measured with immunoSEQ multiplex PCR; TCRdb has only the in-frame clones, and not every one. The repertoire consists of 14,000 or so clones, with roughly 78% occurring once and the leading ten covering more than 15%. Material for sequencing was CD4+ T cells from PBMCs, cultured in vitro. The rearrangement uses TRBV7-9 and TRBJ1-1; D gene ambiguous. This TCR came from a human donor in good health. This CDR3 is CASSLMENTEAFF. CDR3 DNA sequence: TGTGCCAGCAGCCTAATGGAGAACACTGAAGCTTTCTTT.